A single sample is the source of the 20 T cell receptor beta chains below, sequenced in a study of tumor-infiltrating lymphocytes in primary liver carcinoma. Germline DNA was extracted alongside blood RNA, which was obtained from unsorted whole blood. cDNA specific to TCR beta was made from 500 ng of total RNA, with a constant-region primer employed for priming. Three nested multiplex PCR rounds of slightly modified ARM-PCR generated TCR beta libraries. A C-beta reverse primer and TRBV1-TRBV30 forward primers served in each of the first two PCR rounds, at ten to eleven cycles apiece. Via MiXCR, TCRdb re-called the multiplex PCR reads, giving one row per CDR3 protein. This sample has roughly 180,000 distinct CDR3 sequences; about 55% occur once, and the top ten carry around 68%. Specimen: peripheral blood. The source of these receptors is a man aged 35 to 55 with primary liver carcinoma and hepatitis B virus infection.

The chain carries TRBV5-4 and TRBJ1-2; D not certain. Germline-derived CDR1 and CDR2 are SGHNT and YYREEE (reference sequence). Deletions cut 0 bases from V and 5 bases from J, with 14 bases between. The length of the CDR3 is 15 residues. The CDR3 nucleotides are TGTGCCAGCAGCTTGGGTGTACACGGCAAATATGGCTACACCTTC. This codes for CASSLGVHGKYGYTF.

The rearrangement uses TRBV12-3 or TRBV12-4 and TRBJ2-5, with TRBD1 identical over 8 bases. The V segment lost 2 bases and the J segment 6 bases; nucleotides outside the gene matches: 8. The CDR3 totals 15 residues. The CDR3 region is CASSLLAGGSQTQYF. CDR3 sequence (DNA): TGTGCCAGCAGTTTATTGGCAGGGGGCTCGCAGACCCAGTACTTC.

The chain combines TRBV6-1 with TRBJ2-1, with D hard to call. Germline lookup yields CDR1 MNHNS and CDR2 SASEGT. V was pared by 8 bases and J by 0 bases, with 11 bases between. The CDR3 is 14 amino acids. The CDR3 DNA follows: TGTGCCAGCTTCAGAGGAAGCTCCTACAATGAGCAGTTCTTC. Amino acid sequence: CASFRGSSYNEQFF.

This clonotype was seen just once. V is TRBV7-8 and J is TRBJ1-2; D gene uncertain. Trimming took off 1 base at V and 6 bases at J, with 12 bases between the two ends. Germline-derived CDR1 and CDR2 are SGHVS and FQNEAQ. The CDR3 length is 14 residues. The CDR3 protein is CASSLGAALDGYTF. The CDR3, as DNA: TGTGCCAGCAGCTTAGGGGCAGCCCTTGATGGCTACACCTTC.

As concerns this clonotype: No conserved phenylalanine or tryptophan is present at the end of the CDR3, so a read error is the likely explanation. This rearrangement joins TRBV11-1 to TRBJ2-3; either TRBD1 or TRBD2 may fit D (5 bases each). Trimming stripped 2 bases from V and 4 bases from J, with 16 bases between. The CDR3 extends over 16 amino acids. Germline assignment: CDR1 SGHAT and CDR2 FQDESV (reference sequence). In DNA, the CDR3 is TGTGCCAGCAGCTTATATGAGGGGTCGAGCGCAGATACGCAGTATTTA. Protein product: CASSLYEGSSADTQYL.

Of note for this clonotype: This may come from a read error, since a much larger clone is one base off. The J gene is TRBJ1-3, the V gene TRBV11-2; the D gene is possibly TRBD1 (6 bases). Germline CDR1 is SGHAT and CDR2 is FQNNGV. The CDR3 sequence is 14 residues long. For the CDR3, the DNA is TGTGCCAGCGGCTTAGCGGGGGCCGAAAACACCATATATTTT. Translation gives CASGLAGAENTIYF. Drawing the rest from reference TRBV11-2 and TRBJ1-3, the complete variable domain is EAGVAQSPRYKIIEKRQSVAFWCNPISGHATLYWYQQILGQGPKLLIQFQNNGVVDDSQLPKDRFSAERLKGVDSTLKIQPAKLEDSAVYLCASGLAGAENTIYFGEGSWLTVV.

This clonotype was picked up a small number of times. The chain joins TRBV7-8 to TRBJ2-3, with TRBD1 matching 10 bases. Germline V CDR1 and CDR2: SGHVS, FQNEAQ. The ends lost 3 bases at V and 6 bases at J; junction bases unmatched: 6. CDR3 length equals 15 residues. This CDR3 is CASSFGTGARDTQYF. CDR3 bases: TGTGCCAGCAGCTTCGGGACAGGGGCCAGGGATACGCAGTATTTT. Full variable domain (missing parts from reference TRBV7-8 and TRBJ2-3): GAGVSQSPRYKVAKRGQDVALRCDPISGHVSLFWYQQALGQGPEFLTYFQNEAQLDKSGLPSDRFFAERPEGSVSTLKIQRTQQEDSAVYLCASSFGTGARDTQYFGPGTRLTVL.

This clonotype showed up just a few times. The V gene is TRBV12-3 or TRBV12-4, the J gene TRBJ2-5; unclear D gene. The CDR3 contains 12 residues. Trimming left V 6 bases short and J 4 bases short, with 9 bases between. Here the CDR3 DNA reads TGTGCCAGCAGCAGATCCCGAGAGACCCAGTACTTC. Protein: CASSRSRETQYF.

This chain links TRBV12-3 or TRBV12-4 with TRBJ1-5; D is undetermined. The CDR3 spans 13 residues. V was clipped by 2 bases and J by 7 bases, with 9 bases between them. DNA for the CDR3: TGTGCCAGCAGTTTATGGGCGCGACAGCCCCAGCATTTT. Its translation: CASSLWARQPQHF.

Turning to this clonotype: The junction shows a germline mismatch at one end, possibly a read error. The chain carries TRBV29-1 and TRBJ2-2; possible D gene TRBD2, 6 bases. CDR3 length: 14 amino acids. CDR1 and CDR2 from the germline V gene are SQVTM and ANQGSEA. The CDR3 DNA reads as TGCAGCGTTGCCCGGGAGACTAATTCCGGGAAGCTGTTTTTT. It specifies CSVARETNSGKLFF.

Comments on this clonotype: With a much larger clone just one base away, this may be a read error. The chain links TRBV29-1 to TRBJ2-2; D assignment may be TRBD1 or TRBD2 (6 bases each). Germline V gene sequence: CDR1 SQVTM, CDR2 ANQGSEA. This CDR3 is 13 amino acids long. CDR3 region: CSVGGAYTRELFF. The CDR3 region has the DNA TGCAGCGTTGGGGGGGCGTACACCCGGGAGCTGTTTTTT.

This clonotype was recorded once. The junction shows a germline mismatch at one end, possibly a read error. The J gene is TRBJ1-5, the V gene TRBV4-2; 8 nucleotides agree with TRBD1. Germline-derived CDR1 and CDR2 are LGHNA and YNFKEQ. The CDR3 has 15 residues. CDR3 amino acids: CASRQAGQGAQPQHF. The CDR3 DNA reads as TGTGCCAGCAGGCAAGCAGGGCAGGGGGCCCAGCCCCAGCATTTT.

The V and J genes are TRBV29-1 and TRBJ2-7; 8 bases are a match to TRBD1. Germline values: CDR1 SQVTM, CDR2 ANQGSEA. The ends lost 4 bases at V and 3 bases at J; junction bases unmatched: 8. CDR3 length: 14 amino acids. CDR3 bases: TGCAGCGTTGCCCACGGGACAGGTAGCTACGAGCAGTACTTC. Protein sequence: CSVAHGTGSYEQYF.

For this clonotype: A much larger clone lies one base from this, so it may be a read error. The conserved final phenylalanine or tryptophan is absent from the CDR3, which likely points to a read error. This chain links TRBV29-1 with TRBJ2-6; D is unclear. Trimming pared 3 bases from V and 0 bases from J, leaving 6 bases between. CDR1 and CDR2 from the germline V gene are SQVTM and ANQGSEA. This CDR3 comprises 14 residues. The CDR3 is CSVDGSSGANVLTS. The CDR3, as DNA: TGCAGCGTTGACGGATCCTCTGGGGCCAACGTCCTGACTTCC.

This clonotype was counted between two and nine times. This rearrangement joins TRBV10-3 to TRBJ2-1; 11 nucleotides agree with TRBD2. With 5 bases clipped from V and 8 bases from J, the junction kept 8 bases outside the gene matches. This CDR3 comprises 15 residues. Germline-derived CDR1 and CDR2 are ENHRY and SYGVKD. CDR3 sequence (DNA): TGTGCCATCAGTCCGGGACTAGCGGAGGCGGATGAGCAGTTCTTC. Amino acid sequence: CAISPGLAEADEQFF.

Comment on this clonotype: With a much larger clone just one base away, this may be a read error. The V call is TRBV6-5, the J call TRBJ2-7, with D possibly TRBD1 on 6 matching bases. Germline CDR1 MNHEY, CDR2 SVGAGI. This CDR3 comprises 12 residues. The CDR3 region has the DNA TGTGCCAGCAGTCCCGGACAGTCCGAGGAGTACTTC. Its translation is CASSPGQSEEYF.

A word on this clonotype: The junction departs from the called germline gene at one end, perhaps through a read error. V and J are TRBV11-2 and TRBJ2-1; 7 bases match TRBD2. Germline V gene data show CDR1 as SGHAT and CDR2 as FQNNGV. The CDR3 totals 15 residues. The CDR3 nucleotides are TGTGCCAGCAATTCAGCGGGAACGTTGAACAATAAGCAGTTCTTC. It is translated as CASNSAGTLNNKQFF. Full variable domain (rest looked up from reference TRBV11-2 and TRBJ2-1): EAGVAQSPRYKIIEKRQSVAFWCNPISGHATLYWYQQILGQGPKLLIQFQNNGVVDDSQLPKDRFSAERLKGVDSTLKIQPAKLEDSAVYLCASNSAGTLNNKQFFGPGTRLTVL.

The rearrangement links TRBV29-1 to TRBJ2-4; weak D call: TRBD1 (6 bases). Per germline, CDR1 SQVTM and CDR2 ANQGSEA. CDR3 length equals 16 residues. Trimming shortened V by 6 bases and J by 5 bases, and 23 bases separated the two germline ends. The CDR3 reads CSVLQGHPKEENIQYF. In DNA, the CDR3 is TGCAGCGTCCTCCAGGGACATCCTAAGGAGGAAAACATTCAGTACTTC. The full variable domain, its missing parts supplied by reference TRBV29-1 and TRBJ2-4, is SAVISQKPSRDICQRGTSLTIQCQVDSQVTMMFWYRQQPGQSLTLIATANQGSEATYESGFVIDKFPISRPNLTFSTLTVSNMSPEDSSIYLCSVLQGHPKEENIQYFGAGTRLSVL.

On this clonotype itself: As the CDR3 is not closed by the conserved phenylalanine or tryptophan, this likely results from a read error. The CDR3 nucleotides are TGCAGCGTTGAGGACGCCCTAGGGGATACGCAGTATTAT. Translation gives CSVEDALGDTQYY. This chain uses TRBV29-1 with TRBJ2-3; D gene ambiguous. This CDR3 contains 13 residues. The germline gives CDR1 SQVTM, CDR2 ANQGSEA. With 3 bases removed from V and 6 bases from J, the gap between germline ends came to 13 bases.

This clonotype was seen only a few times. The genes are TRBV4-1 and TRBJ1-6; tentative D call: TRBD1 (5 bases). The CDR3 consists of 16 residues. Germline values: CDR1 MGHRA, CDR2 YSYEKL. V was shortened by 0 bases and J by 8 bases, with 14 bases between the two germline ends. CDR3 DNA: TGCGCCAGCAGCCAAGATGACCGGGCGGGGGATTCACCCCTCCACTTT. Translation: CASSQDDRAGDSPLHF.